The 29 T cell receptor beta chains in this list originate from one sample, sequenced in a study of T cell clonality in common variable immunodeficiency. Generated by immunoSEQ multiplex PCR, the TCRdb table keeps only in-frame clones and is missing some. The table lists 44,000 or so clones, no singletons, with approximately 0.68% in the top ten. Input material: peripheral blood mononuclear cells. Receptors were obtained from a person aged 18 to 69 in good health.

This clone was seen ten or more times. With the read ending 3 residues before the CDR3 end, the germline J gene is used to fill in that end. The V gene is TRBV9, the J gene TRBJ2-2; TRBD1 aligns across 7 bases. With 6 bases clipped from V and 5 bases from J, the junction kept 13 bases outside the gene matches. There are 16 residues in the CDR3. Germline CDR1 SGDLS, CDR2 YYNGEE. The chain's CDR3 is CASKRGTDFGTGELFF. CDR3 bases read: TGTGCCAGCAAAAGAGGGACAGACTTCGGTACCGGGGAG.

This clone was observed many times. The sequenced fragment ends 3 residues before the CDR3 boundary, so the rest is inferred from the germline J gene. The V call is TRBV7-3, the J call TRBJ2-1, with D tentatively TRBD1 (6 bases). The germline CDR1 and CDR2 sequences are SGHTA and FQGTGA. V was shortened by 3 bases and J by 8 bases, with 11 bases between the two germline ends. The CDR3 is 13 amino acids. The sequenced part of the CDR3 DNA is TGTGCCAGCAGCTTCAGGGGTGGCGATGAG. Translating it yields CASSFRGGDE. The whole CDR3 sequence is CASSFRGGDEQFF.

Many counts were recorded for this clone. The read ends 3 residues shy of where the CDR3 ends; the end is completed using the germline J gene. The V gene is TRBV7-6, the J gene TRBJ2-7; 11 bases are a match to TRBD2. CDR1 and CDR2 (germline): SGHVS, FNYEAQ. The CDR3 runs 16 residues. V shed 0 bases, J shed 3 bases, and the junction held 4 bases outside the gene matches. CDR3 bases read: TGTGCCAGCAGCTTAGCGGCTAGCGGGGGGCTCTACGAG. Residues: CASSLAASGGLYE. The full CDR3 protein reads CASSLAASGGLYEQYF.

This clone has ten or more counts. With the read ending 3 residues before the CDR3 end, the germline J gene is used to fill in that end. This chain uses TRBV7-3 with TRBJ2-3; D call uncertain. CDR1 is SGHTA, CDR2 FQGTGA, per germline. V was cut by 5 bases and J by 2 bases, with 14 bases left in between. CDR3 length: 15 residues. The CDR3 DNA, read in part, is TGTGCCAGCAGCCCTCTAGTCGGCCCCACAGATACG. Translated, it gives CASSPLVGPTDT. From start to end, the CDR3 is CASSPLVGPTDTQYF.

This clone showed up many times. Compared with germline, one end of the junction differs, possibly owing to a read error. The sequenced fragment ends 3 residues before the CDR3 boundary, so the rest is inferred from the germline J gene. The chain links TRBV7-7 to TRBJ2-5; 7 nucleotides match TRBD2. Germline CDR1 SSHAT, CDR2 FNYEAQ (reference sequence). The CDR3 runs 14 residues. The part of the CDR3 DNA that was read is TGTGCTAGCAGCCCGGGGGGTCATCAAGAGACC. This gives the protein CASSPGGHQET. The entire CDR3 sequence reads CASSPGGHQETQYF.

This clone was picked up many times. Read data end 3 residues before the CDR3 end; the end is taken from the germline J gene. The rearrangement links TRBV7-6 to TRBJ1-6; 9 bases are shared with TRBD1. The CDR3 sequence is 14 residues long. CDR1 SGHVS and CDR2 FNYEAQ come from the germline V gene. The CDR3 bases that were read are TGTGCCAGCAGCGCTGGGACAGGGACTCAGCCC. Its translation is CASSAGTGTQP. The whole CDR3 is CASSAGTGTQPLHF.

There are a few counts of this clone. A read error may account for a junction end that differs from germline. The read is 3 residues too short to cover the CDR3 end, so that end is filled in from the germline J gene. The chain carries TRBV6-1 and TRBJ1-1, with a weak D call TRBD1 (6 bases). This CDR3 region has 14 residues. The germline V gene encodes CDR1 MNHNS and CDR2 SASEGT. The DNA read from the CDR3 is TGTGCCAGCAGTCAAGCCAGGGGAGGAGCTGAA. This sequence encodes CASSQARGGAE. The complete CDR3 sequence is CASSQARGGAEAFF.

Ten or more counts support this clone. Read data end 3 residues before the CDR3 end; the end is taken from the germline J gene. The chain links TRBV5-1 to TRBJ2-5; unclear D gene. Germline-derived CDR1 and CDR2 are SGHRS and YFSETQ. There are 14 residues in the CDR3. The V gene lost 0 bases and the J gene lost 4 bases, with 10 bases spanning the gap. Partial CDR3 DNA: TGCGCCAGCAGCTTGGGCCGGTATGGAGAGACC. It translates to CASSLGRYGET. The entire CDR3 protein is CASSLGRYGETQYF.

This clone was seen at least ten times. With the read ending 3 residues before the CDR3 end, the germline J gene is used to fill in that end. The chain couples TRBV5-1 to TRBJ2-7, with 9 nucleotides matching TRBD1. The length of the CDR3 is 17 residues. J gave up 4 bases and V 4 bases, and 15 bases lay outside the gene matches. CDR1 and CDR2 from the germline V gene are SGHRS and YFSETQ. The CDR3 DNA, read in part, is TGCGCCAGCAGCACCGGGACAGGGCTATACATAGGATACGAG. This encodes CASSTGTGLYIGYE. The CDR3 reads in full as CASSTGTGLYIGYEQYF.

This clone was recorded many times. The CDR3 end is not reached by the read, which stops 3 residues before it; the germline J gene fills it in. V usage is TRBV7-9 and J usage is TRBJ2-5; 7 bases line up with TRBD2. The germline CDR1 and CDR2 sequences are SEHNR and FQNEAQ (reference sequence). This CDR3 comprises 12 residues. V shed 8 bases and J 4 bases; nucleotides not matched to a gene: 4. The sequenced CDR3 bases are TGTGCCAGCGGGGGGGGTGGAGAGACC. Protein product: CASGGGGET. The complete CDR3 sequence is CASGGGGETQYF.

At least ten counts were recorded for this clone. The read terminates 3 residues before the CDR3 end, so the remaining end is supplied by the germline J gene. The V and J genes are TRBV5-6 and TRBJ2-2; no definite D call. Per the germline V gene, CDR1 is SGHDT and CDR2 is YYEEEE. CDR3 size: 13 residues. Trimming shortened V by 0 bases and J by 6 bases, and 6 bases separated the two germline ends. CDR3 in amino acids: CASSLGRAGELFF. The DNA read from the CDR3 is TGTGCCAGCAGCTTGGGTAGGGCCGGGGAG.

This clone was seen at least ten times. Coverage ceases 3 residues before the CDR3 finishes, and the germline J gene fills in the end. This chain links TRBV30 with TRBJ2-7; D may match TRBD1 or TRBD2 (5 bases each). Looked up from germline, CDR1 is GTSNPN and CDR2 is SVGIG (reference sequence). The V gene lost 1 base and the J gene lost 1 base, with 20 bases spanning the gap. This CDR3 has 17 residues. Here the CDR3 reads CAWSGGYRGWGSYEQYF. The sequenced part of the CDR3 DNA is TGTGCCTGGAGTGGAGGGTATAGGGGCTGGGGATCCTACGAG. Filled out from reference TRBV30 and TRBJ2-7, the complete variable domain reads SQTIHQWPATLVQPVGSPLSLECTVEGTSNPNLYWYRQAAGRGLQLLFYSVGIGQISSEVPQNLSASRPQDRQFILSSKKLLLSDSGFYLCAWSGGYRGWGSYEQYFGPGTRLTVT.

The table lists this clone with many counts. The CDR3 extends 3 residues past the end of the read, so its final part is completed from the germline J gene. The gene calls are TRBV6-1 and TRBJ2-1, with 9 bases identical to TRBD2. V was pared by 1 base and J by 5 bases, with 3 bases of the junction left unmatched. The CDR3 has 15 amino acids. Germline values: CDR1 MNHNS, CDR2 SASEGT. CDR3 protein: CASSEGTSANNEQFF. The sequenced part of the CDR3 DNA is TGTGCCAGCAGTGAAGGGACTAGCGCCAACAATGAG.

The sample holds many counts of this clone. With the read ending 3 residues before the CDR3 end, the germline J gene is used to fill in that end. The gene calls are TRBV7-8 and TRBJ1-1, with D possibly matching TRBD1 (6 bases). V shed 6 bases and J shed 0 bases, with 17 bases lying between them. Germline lookup yields CDR1 SGHVS and CDR2 FQNEAQ. CDR3 length: 16 amino acids. The CDR3 is CASSSGQGPMNTEAFF. The covered CDR3 bases are TGTGCCAGCAGTTCCGGGCAGGGGCCGATGAACACTGAA.

This clone was recorded at least ten times. The read ends 3 residues shy of where the CDR3 ends; the end is completed using the germline J gene. The V gene is TRBV6-1, the J gene TRBJ2-1, with 11 bases identical to TRBD2. Looked up from germline, CDR1 is MNHNS and CDR2 is SASEGT. The CDR3 is 17 residues long. Losses at the gene ends were 0 bases for V and 4 bases for J; bases not matched to a gene: 5. This CDR3 is CASSEAIAGGSYNEQFF. The sequenced CDR3 bases are TGTGCCAGCAGTGAAGCGATAGCGGGGGGGTCGTACAATGAG.

This clone has a count of ten or more. From the germline J gene comes the end of the CDR3, since the read stops 3 residues before it. The chain has TRBV11-2 and TRBJ2-3; TRBD2 aligns across 8 bases. V was clipped by 3 bases and J by 4 bases; unmatched bases: 6. CDR3 length: 15 residues. The germline V gene has CDR1 SGHAT and CDR2 FQNNGV. CDR3 DNA (partial): TGTGCCAGCAGCTTTCGCGGGGGGCGGGCAGATACG. Protein sequence: CASSFRGGRADT. The complete CDR3 protein is CASSFRGGRADTQYF.

In its sample, this clone was seen many times. The missing CDR3 end, 3 residues past where the read stops, is filled in from the germline J gene. V is TRBV6-4 and J is TRBJ2-1; a weak D match, TRBD2 (6 bases). CDR3 size: 14 residues. CDR1 is MRHNA, CDR2 SNTAGT, per germline. The V and J ends lost 0 bases and 6 bases respectively, with 9 bases between them. The CDR3 bases that were read are TGTGCCAGCAGTGACTCGGGGGGTTCCAATGAG. The encoded protein is CASSDSGGSNE. The whole CDR3 is CASSDSGGSNEQFF.

This clone has ten or more counts. The read ends 3 residues early relative to the CDR3; the germline J gene fills the gap. This sequence joins TRBV12-5 and TRBJ2-3, with D maybe TRBD2 (6 bases). Germline values: CDR1 LGHNT, CDR2 FRNRAP. The CDR3 sequence is 16 residues long. Trimming removed 0 bases from V and 1 base from J, with 11 bases in between. CDR3 DNA, as far as it was read: TGTGCTAGTGGTTTGGTACGGGGCGGGGGCACAGATACG. Its translation: CASGLVRGGGTDT. From start to end, the CDR3 is CASGLVRGGGTDTQYF.

This clone was counted ten times or more. Possible read error: a much larger clone is one base away. The read is 3 residues too short to cover the CDR3 end, so that end is filled in from the germline J gene. This sequence joins TRBV11-3 and TRBJ1-2; D is uncertain. Germline lookup yields CDR1 SGHNT and CDR2 YENEEA. The CDR3 is made up of 12 amino acids. Trimming cost V 0 bases and J 4 bases, with 3 bases left between them. The CDR3 loop is CASSLDSYGYTF. The DNA read from the CDR3 is TGTGCCAGCAGCTTAGACAGCTATGGC.

This clone was counted at least ten times. CDR3 DNA (partial): TGTGCCAGCTCACTCGGACAGGTTGGCGAG. Amino acid sequence: CASSLGQVGE. In full, the CDR3 reads CASSLGQVGEQYF. V is TRBV18 and J is TRBJ2-7, with TRBD1 matching over 7 bases. Coverage ceases 3 residues before the CDR3 finishes, and the germline J gene fills in the end. The CDR3 runs to 13 residues. Germline CDR1 reads KGHSH; CDR2 reads LQKENI. The trim removed 4 bases at V and 6 bases at J, leaving 6 bases unmatched. The whole variable domain, filled in from reference TRBV18 and TRBJ2-7, reads NAGVMQNPRHLVRRRGQEARLRCSPMKGHSHVYWYRQLPEEGLKFMVYLQKENIIDESGMPKERFSAEFPKEGPSILRIQQVVRGDSAAYFCASSLGQVGEQYFGPGTRLTVT.

This clone was recorded at least ten times. The CDR3 spells CASTQKDTQYF. Partial CDR3 DNA: TGTGCCAGCACTCAGAAAGATACG. The J gene is TRBJ2-3, the V gene TRBV7-2; D gene uncertain. The missing CDR3 end, 3 residues past where the read stops, is filled in from the germline J gene. Trimming removed 7 bases from V and 5 bases from J, with 7 bases in between. The CDR3 loop spans 11 amino acids. Germline V gene data show CDR1 as SGHTA and CDR2 as FQGNSA.

This clone was observed at least ten times. The read gets to within 3 residues of the CDR3 end, and the germline J gene fills in the rest. The V gene is TRBV7-2, the J gene TRBJ2-7; no firm D call. V lost 6 bases, J lost 3 bases, and 6 bases lay in between. Per the germline V gene, CDR1 is SGHTA and CDR2 is FQGNSA. The CDR3 runs 11 residues. Partial CDR3 DNA: TGTGCCAGCAGATCAGACTACGAG. Translating gives CASRSDYE. The entire CDR3 sequence reads CASRSDYEQYF.

There are many counts of this clone. Read data end 3 residues before the CDR3 end; the end is taken from the germline J gene. V gene TRBV5-1 combines with J gene TRBJ2-2; 7 bases match TRBD2. The CDR3 consists of 14 residues. After removal of 5 bases from V and 4 bases from J, the junction contained 5 bases not matched to a gene. Germline V gene lookup returns CDR1 SGHRS and CDR2 YFSETQ. The CDR3 bases that were read are TGCGCCAGCAGGGACGGGGGGTCCACCGGGGAG. It codes for CASRDGGSTGE. Given in full, the CDR3 is CASRDGGSTGELFF.

This clone was counted many times. The read ends 3 residues shy of where the CDR3 ends; the end is completed using the germline J gene. V usage is TRBV19 and J usage is TRBJ1-2; tentatively, D is TRBD1 (6 bases). V lost 8 bases, J lost 5 bases, and 9 bases lay in between. CDR1 and CDR2 (germline): LNHDA, SQIVND (reference sequence). The CDR3 runs to 11 residues. The covered CDR3 bases are TGTGCCAGTCAGACAGGTTATGGC. Residues: CASQTGYG. The entire CDR3 protein reads CASQTGYGYTF.

This clone was seen at least ten times. The missing CDR3 end, 3 residues past where the read stops, is filled in from the germline J gene. The chain recombines TRBV28 with TRBJ2-6; no reliable D call. The V end lost 6 bases, the J end lost 0 bases, and 12 bases lay between the germline ends. The germline gives CDR1 MDHEN, CDR2 SYDVKM. The CDR3 runs 16 residues. The CDR3 is CASRKGFLSGANVLTF. The covered CDR3 bases are TGTGCCAGCAGGAAGGGTTTCCTCTCTGGGGCCAACGTC.

Ten or more counts support this clone. The read comes to an end 3 residues before the CDR3 does, leaving the germline J gene to fill in the end. This chain uses TRBV18 with TRBJ2-1, with 7 positions matching TRBD2. Trimming removed 4 bases from V and 6 bases from J; junction bases left unmatched: 9. This CDR3 is 15 amino acids long. Germline V CDR1 and CDR2: KGHSH, LQKENI. The DNA read from the CDR3 is TGTGCCAGCTCACTAATAGGGGAGGGCCGCAATGAG. Its translation is CASSLIGEGRNE. The entire CDR3 sequence reads CASSLIGEGRNEQFF.

This clone has ten or more counts. Read coverage stops 3 residues before the CDR3 terminus; the germline J gene supplies the remainder. The chain is built from TRBV28 and TRBJ1-4; TRBD1 matches 7 bases. The V gene's germline CDR1 is MDHEN and CDR2 SYDVKM. This CDR3 region has 14 residues. V was pared by 5 bases and J by 8 bases, with 8 bases of the junction left unmatched. CDR3: CASSGGDSPEKLFF. The part of the CDR3 DNA that was read is TGTGCCAGCAGTGGTGGGGACAGTCCGGAAAAA.

Ten or more counts support this clone. The read ends 3 residues shy of where the CDR3 ends; the end is completed using the germline J gene. This sequence joins TRBV10-2 and TRBJ2-3; D remains ambiguous. Per the germline V gene, CDR1 is WSHSY and CDR2 is SAAADI. This CDR3 comprises 15 residues. The V gene lost 4 bases and the J gene lost 3 bases, with 14 bases spanning the gap. CDR3 protein: CASSAGLTRTDTQYF. The CDR3 bases that were read are TGCGCCAGCAGTGCTGGTCTTACTCGGACAGATACG.

This clone was observed many times. Coverage ceases 3 residues before the CDR3 finishes, and the germline J gene fills in the end. The chain links TRBV6-2 or TRBV6-3 to TRBJ1-6; unclear D gene. The germline CDR1 and CDR2 sequences are MNHEY and SVGEGT. The CDR3 length is 14 residues. The V end was cut by 3 bases, the J end by 7 bases, with 10 bases between. CDR3 sequence reads: CASSYPAANSPLHF. The DNA read from the CDR3 is TGTGCCAGCAGTTATCCCGCGGCCAATTCACCC.